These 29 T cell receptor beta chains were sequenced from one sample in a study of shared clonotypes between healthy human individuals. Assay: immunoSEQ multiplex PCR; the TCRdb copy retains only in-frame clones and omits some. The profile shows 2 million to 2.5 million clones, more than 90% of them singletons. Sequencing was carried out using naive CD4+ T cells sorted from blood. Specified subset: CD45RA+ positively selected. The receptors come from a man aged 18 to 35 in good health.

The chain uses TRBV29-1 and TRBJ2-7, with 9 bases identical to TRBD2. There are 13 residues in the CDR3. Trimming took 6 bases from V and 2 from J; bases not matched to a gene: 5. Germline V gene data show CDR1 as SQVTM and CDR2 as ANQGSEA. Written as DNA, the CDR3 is TGCAGCGTCGGACTAGCGCCTGCCTACGAGCAGTACTTC. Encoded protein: CSVGLAPAYEQYF.

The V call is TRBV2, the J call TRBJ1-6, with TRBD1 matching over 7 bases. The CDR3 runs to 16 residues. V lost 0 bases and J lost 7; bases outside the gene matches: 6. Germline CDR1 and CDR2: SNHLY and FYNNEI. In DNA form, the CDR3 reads TGTGCCAGCAGTGAAGCCGGGACAGCGCGGAATTCACCCCTCCACTTT. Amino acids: CASSEAGTARNSPLHF.

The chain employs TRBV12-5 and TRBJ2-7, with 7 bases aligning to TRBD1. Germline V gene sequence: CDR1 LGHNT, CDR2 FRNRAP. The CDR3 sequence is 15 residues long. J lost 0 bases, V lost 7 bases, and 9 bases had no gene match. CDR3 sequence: CASAPGQVGSYEQYF. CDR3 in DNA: TGTGCTAGTGCCCCCGGACAGGTTGGCTCCTACGAGCAGTACTTC.

The CDR3: CASSLGVSGSHEQYF. The CDR3 nucleotides are TGCGCCAGCAGCTTGGGGGTTTCTGGGAGTCACGAGCAGTACTTC. The rearrangement links TRBV5-1 to TRBJ2-7; D perhaps matches TRBD2 (5 bases). This CDR3 contains 15 residues. Per the germline V gene, CDR1 is SGHRS and CDR2 is YFSETQ. V lost 0 bases and J 5 bases, leaving 15 bases between the germline ends.

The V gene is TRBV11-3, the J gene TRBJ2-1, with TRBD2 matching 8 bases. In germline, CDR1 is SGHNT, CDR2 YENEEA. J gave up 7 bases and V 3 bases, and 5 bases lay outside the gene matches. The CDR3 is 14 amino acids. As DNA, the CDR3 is TGTGCCAGCAGCTTCAGCGGGAGCCTAAATGAGCAGTTCTTC. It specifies CASSFSGSLNEQFF.

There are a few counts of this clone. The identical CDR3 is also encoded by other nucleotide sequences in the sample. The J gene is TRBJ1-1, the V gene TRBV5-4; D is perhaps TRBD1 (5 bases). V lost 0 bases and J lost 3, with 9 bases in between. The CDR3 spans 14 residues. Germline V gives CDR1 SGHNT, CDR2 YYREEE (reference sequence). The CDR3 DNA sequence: TGTGCCAGCAGCTTGGCCGGGGGTTACACTGAAGCTTTCTTT. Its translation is CASSLAGGYTEAFF.

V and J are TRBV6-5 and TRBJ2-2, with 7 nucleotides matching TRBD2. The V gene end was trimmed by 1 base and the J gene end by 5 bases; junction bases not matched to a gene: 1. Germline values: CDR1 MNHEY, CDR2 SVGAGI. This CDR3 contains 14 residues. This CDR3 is CASSYFGGTGELFF. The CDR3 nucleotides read TGTGCCAGCAGTTACTTCGGGGGGACCGGGGAGCTGTTTTTT.

The CDR3 reads CASSVTYRGFTEAFF. In DNA, the CDR3 is TGTGCCAGCAGCGTCACGTACAGGGGTTTCACTGAAGCTTTCTTT. The chain joins TRBV9 to TRBJ1-1, with 7 bases fitting TRBD1. The CDR3 runs to 15 residues. After removal of 2 bases from V and 4 bases from J, the junction contained 8 bases not matched to a gene. CDR1 SGDLS and CDR2 YYNGEE come from the germline V gene.

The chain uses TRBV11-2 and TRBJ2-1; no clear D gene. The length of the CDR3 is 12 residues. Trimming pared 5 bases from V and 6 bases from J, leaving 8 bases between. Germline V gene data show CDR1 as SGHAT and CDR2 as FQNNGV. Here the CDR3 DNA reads TGTGCCAGCAGCCGCGGCGTCAATGAGCAGTTCTTC. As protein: CASSRGVNEQFF.

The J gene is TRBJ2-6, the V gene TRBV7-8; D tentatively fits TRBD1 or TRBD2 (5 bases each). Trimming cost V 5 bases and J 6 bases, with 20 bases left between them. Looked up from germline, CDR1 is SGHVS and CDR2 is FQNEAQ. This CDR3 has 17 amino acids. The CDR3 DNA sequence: TGTGCCAGCAGCCTCCTCCCCGGGACGGGCACGGCCAACGTCCTGACTTTC. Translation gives CASSLLPGTGTANVLTF.

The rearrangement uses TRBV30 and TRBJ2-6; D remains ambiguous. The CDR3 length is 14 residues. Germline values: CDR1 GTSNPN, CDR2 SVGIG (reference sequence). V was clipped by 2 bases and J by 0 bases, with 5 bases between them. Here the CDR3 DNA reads TGTGCCTGGAGTATAAGCTCTGGGGCCAACGTCCTGACTTTC. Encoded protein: CAWSISSGANVLTF.

The CDR3 loop is CASSIKGNSNQPQHF. The CDR3 DNA sequence: TGTGCCAGCAGCATTAAGGGGAATAGCAATCAGCCCCAGCATTTT. V usage is TRBV2 and J usage is TRBJ1-5; D possibly corresponds to TRBD1 (5 bases). The CDR3 extends over 15 amino acids. Trimming pared 6 bases from V and 0 bases from J, leaving 12 bases between. The germline V gene encodes CDR1 SNHLY and CDR2 FYNNEI.

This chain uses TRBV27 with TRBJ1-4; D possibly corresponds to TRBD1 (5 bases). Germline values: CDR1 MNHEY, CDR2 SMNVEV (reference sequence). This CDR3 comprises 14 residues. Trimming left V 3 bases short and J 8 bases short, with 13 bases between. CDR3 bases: TGTGCCAGCAGTTTTGGTGGGACCTTAGAAAAACTGTTTTTT. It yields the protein CASSFGGTLEKLFF.

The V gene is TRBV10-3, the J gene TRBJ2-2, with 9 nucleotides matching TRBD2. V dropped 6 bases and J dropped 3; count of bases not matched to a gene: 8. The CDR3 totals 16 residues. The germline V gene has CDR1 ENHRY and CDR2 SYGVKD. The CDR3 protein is CAIRQKRGADTGELFF. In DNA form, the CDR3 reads TGTGCCATCAGACAAAAGCGGGGGGCCGACACCGGGGAGCTGTTTTTT.

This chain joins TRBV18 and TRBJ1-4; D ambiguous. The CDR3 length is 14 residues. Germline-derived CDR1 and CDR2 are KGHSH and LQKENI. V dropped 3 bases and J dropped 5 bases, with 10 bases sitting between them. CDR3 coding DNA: TGTGCCAGCTCACCGTGGGAAACCAATGAAAAACTGTTTTTT. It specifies CASSPWETNEKLFF.

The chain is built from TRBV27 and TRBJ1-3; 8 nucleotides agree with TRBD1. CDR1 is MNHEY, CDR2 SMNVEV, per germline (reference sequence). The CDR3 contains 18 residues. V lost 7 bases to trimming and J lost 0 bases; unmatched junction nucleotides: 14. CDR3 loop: CASTTVSGQGRSGNTIYF. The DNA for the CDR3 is TGTGCCAGCACTACGGTAAGCGGACAGGGCCGCTCTGGAAACACCATATATTTT.

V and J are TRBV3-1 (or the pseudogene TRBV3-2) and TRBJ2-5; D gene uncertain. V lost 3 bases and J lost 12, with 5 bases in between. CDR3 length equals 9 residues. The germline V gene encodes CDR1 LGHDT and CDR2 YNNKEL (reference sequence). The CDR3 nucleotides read TGTGCCAGCAGCCACCCGGAGTACTTC. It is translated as CASSHPEYF.

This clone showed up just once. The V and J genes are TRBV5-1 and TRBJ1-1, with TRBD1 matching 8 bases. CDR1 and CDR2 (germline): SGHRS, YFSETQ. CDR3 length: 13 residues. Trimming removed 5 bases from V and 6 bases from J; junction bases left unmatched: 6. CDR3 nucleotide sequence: TGCGCCAGCAGTTGGGACAGGCACGCTGAAGCTTTCTTT. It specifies CASSWDRHAEAFF.

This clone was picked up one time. The CDR3 sequence is CASSQGIWTEAFF. CDR3 sequence (DNA): TGTGCCAGCAGCCAGGGGATTTGGACTGAAGCTTTCTTT. The J gene is TRBJ1-1, the V gene TRBV6-5; D perhaps matches TRBD1 (6 bases). CDR3 length: 13 residues. From germline, CDR1 is MNHEY and CDR2 SVGAGI. The V and J ends lost 6 bases and 5 bases respectively, with 13 bases between them.

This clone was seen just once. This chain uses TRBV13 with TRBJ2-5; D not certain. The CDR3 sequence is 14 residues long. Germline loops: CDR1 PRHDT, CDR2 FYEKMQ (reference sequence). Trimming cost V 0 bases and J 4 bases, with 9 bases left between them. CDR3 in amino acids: CASSLGLFVETQYF. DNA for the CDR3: TGTGCCAGCAGCTTAGGACTTTTCGTAGAGACCCAGTACTTC.

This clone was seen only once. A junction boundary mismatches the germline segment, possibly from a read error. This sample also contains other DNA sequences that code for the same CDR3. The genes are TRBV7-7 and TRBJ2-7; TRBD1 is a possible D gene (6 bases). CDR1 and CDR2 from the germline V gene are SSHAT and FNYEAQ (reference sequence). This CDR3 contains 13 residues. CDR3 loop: CASSLREGGEQYF. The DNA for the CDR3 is TGTGCTAGCAGCTTAAGGGAAGGGGGCGAGCAGTACTTC.

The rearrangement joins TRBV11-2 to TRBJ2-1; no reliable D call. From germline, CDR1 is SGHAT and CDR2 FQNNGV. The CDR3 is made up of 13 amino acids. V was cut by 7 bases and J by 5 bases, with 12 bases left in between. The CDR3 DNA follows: TGTGCCAGCACACCACAGACAAACAATGAGCAGTTCTTC. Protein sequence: CASTPQTNNEQFF.

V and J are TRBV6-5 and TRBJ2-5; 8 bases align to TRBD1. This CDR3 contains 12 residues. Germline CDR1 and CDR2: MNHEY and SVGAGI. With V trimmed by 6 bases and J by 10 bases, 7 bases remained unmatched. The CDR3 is CASSQPGQVQYF. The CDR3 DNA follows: TGTGCCAGCAGCCAACCGGGACAGGTCCAGTACTTC.

Written as DNA, the CDR3 is TGTGCCAGCAGCCCTACGGGGGCTGCAGATACGCAGTATTTT. Translating gives CASSPTGAADTQYF. V usage is TRBV6-5 and J usage is TRBJ2-3; D could derive from TRBD1 or TRBD2 (6 bases each). The V and J ends lost 6 bases and 4 bases respectively, with 14 bases between them. The CDR3 sequence is 14 residues long. The germline V gene encodes CDR1 MNHEY and CDR2 SVGAGI.

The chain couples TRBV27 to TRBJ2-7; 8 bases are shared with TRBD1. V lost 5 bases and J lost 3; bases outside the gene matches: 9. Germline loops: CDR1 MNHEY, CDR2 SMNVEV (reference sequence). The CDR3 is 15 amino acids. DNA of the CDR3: TGTGCCAGCAGTCAGGACAGGGTCGGACACTACGAGCAGTACTTC. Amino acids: CASSQDRVGHYEQYF.

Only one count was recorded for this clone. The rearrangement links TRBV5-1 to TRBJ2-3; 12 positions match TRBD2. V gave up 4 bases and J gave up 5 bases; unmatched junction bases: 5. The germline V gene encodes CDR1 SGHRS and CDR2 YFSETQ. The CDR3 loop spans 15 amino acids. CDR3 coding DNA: TGCGCCAGCAGCACGACTAGCGGGGGCGAAGATACGCAGTATTTT. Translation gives CASSTTSGGEDTQYF.

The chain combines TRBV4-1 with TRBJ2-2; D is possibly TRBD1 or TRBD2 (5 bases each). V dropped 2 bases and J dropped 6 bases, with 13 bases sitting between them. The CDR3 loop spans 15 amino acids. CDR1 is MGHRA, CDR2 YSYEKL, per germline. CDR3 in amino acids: CASSQLGVGAGELFF. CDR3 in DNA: TGCGCCAGCAGCCAACTGGGGGTGGGAGCCGGGGAGCTGTTTTTT.

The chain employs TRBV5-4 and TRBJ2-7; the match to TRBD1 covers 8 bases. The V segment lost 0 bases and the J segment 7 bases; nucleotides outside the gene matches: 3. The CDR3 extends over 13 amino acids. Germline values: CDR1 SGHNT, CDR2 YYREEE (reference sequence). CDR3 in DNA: TGTGCCAGCAGCTTGGGGACAGGGCCAGAGCAGTACTTC. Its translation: CASSLGTGPEQYF.

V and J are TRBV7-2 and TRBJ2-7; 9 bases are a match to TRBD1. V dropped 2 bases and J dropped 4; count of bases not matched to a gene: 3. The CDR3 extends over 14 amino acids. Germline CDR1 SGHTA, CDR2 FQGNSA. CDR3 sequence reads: CASSLPGQGYEQYF. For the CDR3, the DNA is TGTGCCAGCAGCTTACCGGGACAGGGTTACGAGCAGTACTTC.